This T cell receptor beta chain originates from a study of T cells in Graves' hyperthyroidism and ophthalmopathy. This clonotype has only a few counts. Germline V gene data show CDR1 as MNHEY and CDR2 as SMNVEV (reference sequence). Trimming stripped 0 bases from V and 2 bases from J, with 8 bases between. The CDR3 contains 14 residues. RNA transcripts served as the template for amplifying TCR beta CDR3 regions. A first-round RT-PCR of the TCR CDR3 used the HTBI primer set. TCRdb reanalysed the multiplex PCR reads using MiXCR and keeps one entry per CDR3 protein. The data contain roughly 660,000 distinct CDR3 sequences, roughly 17% of them singletons.

This receptor was obtained from a man in his fifties or sixties with Graves' hyperthyroidism. The chain employs TRBV27 and TRBJ2-7; no firm D call. What was sequenced was blood. CDR3 coding DNA: TGTGCCAGCAGTTTATCAAGTCAGCCCTACGAGCAGTACTTC. It codes for CASSLSSQPYEQYF.